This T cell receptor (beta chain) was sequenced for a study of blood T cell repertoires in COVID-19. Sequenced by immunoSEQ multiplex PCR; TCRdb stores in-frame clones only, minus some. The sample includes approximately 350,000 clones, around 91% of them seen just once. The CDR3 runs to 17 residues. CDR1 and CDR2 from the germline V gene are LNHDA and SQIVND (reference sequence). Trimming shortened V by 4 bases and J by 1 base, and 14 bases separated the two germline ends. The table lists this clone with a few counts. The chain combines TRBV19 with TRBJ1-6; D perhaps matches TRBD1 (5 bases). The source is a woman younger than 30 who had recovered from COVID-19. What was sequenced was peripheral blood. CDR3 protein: CASSTRGGTSYNSPLHF. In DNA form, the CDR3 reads TGTGCCAGTAGTACCCGGGGGGGTACGTCCTATAATTCACCCCTCCACTTT.